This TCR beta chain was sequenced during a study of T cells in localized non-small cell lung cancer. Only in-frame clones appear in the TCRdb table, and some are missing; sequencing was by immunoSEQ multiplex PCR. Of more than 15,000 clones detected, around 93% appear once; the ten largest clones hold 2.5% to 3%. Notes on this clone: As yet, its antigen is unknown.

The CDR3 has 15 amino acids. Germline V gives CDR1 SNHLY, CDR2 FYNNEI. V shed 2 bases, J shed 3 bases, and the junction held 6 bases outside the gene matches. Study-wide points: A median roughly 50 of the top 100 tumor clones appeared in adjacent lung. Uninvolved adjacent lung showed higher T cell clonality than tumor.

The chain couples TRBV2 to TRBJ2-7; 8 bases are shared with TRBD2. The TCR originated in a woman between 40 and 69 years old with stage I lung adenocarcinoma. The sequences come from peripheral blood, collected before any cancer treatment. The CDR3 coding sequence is TGTGCCAGCAGTGAAAACCGGGAGGGACACTACGAGCAGTACTTC. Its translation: CASSENREGHYEQYF. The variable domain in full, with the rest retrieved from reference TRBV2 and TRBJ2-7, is EPEVTQTPSHQVTQMGQEVILRCVPISNHLYFYWYRQILGQKVEFLVSFYNNEISEKSEIFDDQFSVERPDGSNFTLKIRSTKLEDSAMYFCASSENREGHYEQYFGPGTRLTVT.